The following is a T cell receptor beta chain sequence with its context. What antigen it recognizes has not been identified. No per-base quality is available; no much larger clone lies one base away. The sample comes from a study of vaccination and CD4 T cells after COVID-19 (dated by TCRdb to between 2021 and 2024). About the full investigation: SARS-CoV-2 positivity had been established in the convalescent patients by nasal swab PCR, and mild disease was recorded in nine of these patients and severe disease in one. The convalescent cohort included six males and four females, with two Hispanic individuals, seven Caucasians, two Asians and one multiracial person. Participants received two doses of either the Pfizer-BioNTech BNT162b2 vaccine (n=8) or the Moderna mRNA-1273 vaccine (n=2). Post-COVID blood samples were collected from convalescent patients a median of around 100 days after diagnosis, with a range of roughly 35 to 170 days. Post-vaccine blood samples were obtained a median of around 74 days after the second vaccine dose, with a range of roughly 13 to 250 days. In under twelve COVID-19 convalescent patients and a few infection-naive healthy vaccine recipients, researchers compared the spike-specific CD4+ TCR repertoire from before mRNA vaccination with the repertoire from after.

The method was PCR. Instrument used: Illumina iSeq 100. As for the authors' bioinformatics: Non-productive sequences were removed, and CDR3s not starting with C, not ending with F or W, or shorter than 7 amino acids were discarded. Similarity between CDR3 sequences was evaluated in R version 3.6.1 using Levenshtein distances (stringdist) and unrooted phylogenetic trees (ape). The public reads were reprocessed in TCRdb via fastp at Q25 and MiXCR, keeping in-frame beta chains. Each entry is one CDR3 protein sequence, shown with its most common DNA and genes. The V and J calls reflect TCRdb's pipeline rather than the authors' work. This sample comprises approximately 17,000 distinct CDR3 sequences, 60% to 75% of them detected only once. The biggest ten clones account for roughly 1.1% of the sample. Positive SARS-CoV-2 PCR tests in the convalescent patients dated from March to December 2020, before Alpha, Beta and Delta variants emerged in the United States. Ficoll-Paque Plus gradient centrifugation was used to isolate PBMCs from whole blood, and the isolated PBMCs were then either used fresh or cryopreserved at -140C.

V loses 4 bases, J loses 2 bases, and the germline ends lie 14 bases apart. CDR1 is given as MGHDK and CDR2 as SYGVNS, both from the germline V gene. Inclusive of the bounding cysteine and phenylalanine, the CDR3 is 16 residues long. The sequence is cut down to CDR3 DNA, 48 bases in frame from base 1. What the research found in general, with its limitations: Of the vaccine-specific clones found in convalescent patients, nearly all (304 of 307) were mono-reactive for SARS-CoV-2 spike instead of being cross-reactive with common cold coronaviruses. An increase in the median number of SARS-CoV-2-reactive clonotypes from 21 after infection to a few dozen after vaccination was observed, but the change was not found to be significant. Among convalescent patients, a median around 89% of the SARS-CoV-2-reactive clones seen after vaccination appeared only after vaccination, which suggests priming specific to the vaccine. Only a relatively small number of convalescent patients were included in the study, and early timepoints following natural infection were not analyzed.

The starting material was CD4+ T cells from blood, obtained after SARS-CoV-2 vaccination. Rearrangement joined TRBV25-1 to TRBJ2-2; possibly the D gene is TRBD1, per 7 matching bases. This clonotype was obtained from a human donor who had recovered from COVID-19. The CDR3 amino acid sequence is: CASSGRRDSNTGELFF. Here is the DNA: TGTGCCAGCAGTGGGAGGCGGGACAGTAACACCGGGGAGCTGTTTTTT.